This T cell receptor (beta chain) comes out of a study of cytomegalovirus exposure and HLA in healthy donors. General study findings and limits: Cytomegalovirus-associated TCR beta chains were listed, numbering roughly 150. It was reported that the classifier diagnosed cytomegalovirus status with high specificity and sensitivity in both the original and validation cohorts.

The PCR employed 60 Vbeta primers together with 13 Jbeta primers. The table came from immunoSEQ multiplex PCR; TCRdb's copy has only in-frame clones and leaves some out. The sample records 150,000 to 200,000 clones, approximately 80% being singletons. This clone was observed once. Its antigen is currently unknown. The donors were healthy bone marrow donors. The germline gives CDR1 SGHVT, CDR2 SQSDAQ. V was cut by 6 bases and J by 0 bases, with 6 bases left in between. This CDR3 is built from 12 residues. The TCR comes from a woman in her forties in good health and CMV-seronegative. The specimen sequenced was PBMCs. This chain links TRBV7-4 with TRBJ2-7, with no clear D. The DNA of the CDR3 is TGTGCCAGCAGTACTTACTCCTACGAGCAGTACTTC. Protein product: CASSTYSYEQYF.